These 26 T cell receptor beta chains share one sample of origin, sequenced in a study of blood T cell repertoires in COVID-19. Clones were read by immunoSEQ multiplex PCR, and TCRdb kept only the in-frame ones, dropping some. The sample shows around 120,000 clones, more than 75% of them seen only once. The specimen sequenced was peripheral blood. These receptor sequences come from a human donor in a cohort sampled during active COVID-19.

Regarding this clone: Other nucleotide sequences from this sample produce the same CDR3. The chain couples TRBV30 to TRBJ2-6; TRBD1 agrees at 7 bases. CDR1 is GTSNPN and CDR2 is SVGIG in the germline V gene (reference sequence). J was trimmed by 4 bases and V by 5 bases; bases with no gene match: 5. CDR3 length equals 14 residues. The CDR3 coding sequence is TGTGCCTGGGAGACAGGGTCAGGGGCCAACGTCCTGACTTTC. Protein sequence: CAWETGSGANVLTF. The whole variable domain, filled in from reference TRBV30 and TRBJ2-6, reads SQTIHQWPATLVQPVGSPLSLECTVEGTSNPNLYWYRQAAGRGLQLLFYSVGIGQISSEVPQNLSASRPQDRQFILSSKKLLLSDSGFYLCAWETGSGANVLTFGAGSRLTVL.

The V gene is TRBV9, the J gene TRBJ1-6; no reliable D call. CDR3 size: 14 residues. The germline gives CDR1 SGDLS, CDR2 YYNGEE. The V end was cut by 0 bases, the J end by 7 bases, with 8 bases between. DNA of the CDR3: TGTGCCAGCAGCGTAGGGTCGGGGAATTCACCCCTCCACTTT. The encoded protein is CASSVGSGNSPLHF.

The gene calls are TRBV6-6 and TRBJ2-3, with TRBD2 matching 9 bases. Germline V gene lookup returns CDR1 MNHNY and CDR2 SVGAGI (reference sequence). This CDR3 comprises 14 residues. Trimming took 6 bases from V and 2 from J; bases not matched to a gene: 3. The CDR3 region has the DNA TGTGCCAGCAGGACTAGCGGACACACAGATACGCAGTATTTT. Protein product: CASRTSGHTDTQYF.

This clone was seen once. CDR3 amino acids: CASSAPSGTADTQYF. CDR3 bases: TGTGCCAGCAGCGCCCCTAGCGGGACTGCAGATACGCAGTATTTT. The chain employs TRBV7-9 and TRBJ2-3, with 9 bases identical to TRBD2. The CDR3 length is 15 residues. V lost 5 bases, J lost 4 bases, and 7 bases stayed unmatched. Germline loops: CDR1 SEHNR, CDR2 FQNEAQ (reference sequence).

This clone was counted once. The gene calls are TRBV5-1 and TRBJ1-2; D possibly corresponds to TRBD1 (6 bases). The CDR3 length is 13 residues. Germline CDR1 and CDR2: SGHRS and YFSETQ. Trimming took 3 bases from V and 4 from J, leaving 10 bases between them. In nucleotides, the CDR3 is TGCGCCAGCAGCTCCGACAGGATCTATGGCTACACCTTC. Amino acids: CASSSDRIYGYTF. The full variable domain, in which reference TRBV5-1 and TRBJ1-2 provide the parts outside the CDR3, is KAGVTQTPRYLIKTRGQQVTLSCSPISGHRSVSWYQQTPGQGLQFLFEYFSETQRNKGNFPGRFSGRQFSNSRSEMNVSTLELGDSALYLCASSSDRIYGYTFGSGTRLTVV.

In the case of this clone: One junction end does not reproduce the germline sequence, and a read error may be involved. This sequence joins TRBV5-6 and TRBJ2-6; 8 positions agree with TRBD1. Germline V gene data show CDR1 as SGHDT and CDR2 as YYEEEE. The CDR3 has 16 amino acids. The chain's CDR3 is CASSRDRSSGANVPTF. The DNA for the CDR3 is TGTGCCAGCAGCCGGGACAGGAGCTCTGGGGCCAACGTCCCGACTTTC.

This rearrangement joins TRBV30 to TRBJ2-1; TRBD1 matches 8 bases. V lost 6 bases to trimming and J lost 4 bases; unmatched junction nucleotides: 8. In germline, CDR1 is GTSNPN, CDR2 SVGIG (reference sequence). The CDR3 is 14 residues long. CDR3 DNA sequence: TGTGCCTGTAGAAGACAGGGGCCGTACAATGAGCAGTTCTTC. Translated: CACRRQGPYNEQFF.

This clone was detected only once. Written as DNA, the CDR3 is TGTGCCAGCAGCCTCAGCGGGGTTGAGACCCAGTACTTC. It translates to CASSLSGVETQYF. The chain employs TRBV11-2 and TRBJ2-5, with TRBD2 matching over 7 bases. The CDR3 length is 13 residues. From germline, CDR1 is SGHAT and CDR2 FQNNGV. The trim removed 5 bases at V and 5 bases at J, leaving 5 bases unmatched. The whole variable domain, remainder taken from reference TRBV11-2 and TRBJ2-5, is EAGVAQSPRYKIIEKRQSVAFWCNPISGHATLYWYQQILGQGPKLLIQFQNNGVVDDSQLPKDRFSAERLKGVDSTLKIQPAKLEDSAVYLCASSLSGVETQYFGPGTRLLVL.

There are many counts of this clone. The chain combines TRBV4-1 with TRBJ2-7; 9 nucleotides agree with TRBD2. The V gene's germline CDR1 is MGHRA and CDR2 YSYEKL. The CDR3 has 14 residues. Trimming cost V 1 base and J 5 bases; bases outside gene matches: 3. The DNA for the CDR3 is TGCGCCAGCAGCCAAGTAGCGGGAGCGGACGAGCAGTACTTC. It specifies CASSQVAGADEQYF.

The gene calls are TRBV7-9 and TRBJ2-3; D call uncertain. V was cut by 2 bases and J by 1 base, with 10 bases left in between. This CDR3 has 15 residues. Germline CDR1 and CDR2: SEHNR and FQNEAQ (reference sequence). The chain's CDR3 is CASSLTTAGTDTQYF. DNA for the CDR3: TGTGCCAGCAGCTTAACCACAGCCGGCACAGATACGCAGTATTTT.

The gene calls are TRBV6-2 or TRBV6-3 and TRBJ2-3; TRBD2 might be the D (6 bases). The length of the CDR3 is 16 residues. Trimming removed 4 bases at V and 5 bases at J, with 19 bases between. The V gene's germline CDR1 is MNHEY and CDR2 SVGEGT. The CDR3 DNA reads TGTGCCAGCAGTTCTCCGACTAGAACTTTTATAGATACGCAGTATTTT. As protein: CASSSPTRTFIDTQYF.

CDR3 bases: TGTGCCAGCAGCTTGGGGGACAACTCCTACGAGCAGTACTTC. Translating it yields CASSLGDNSYEQYF. The rearrangement uses TRBV5-4 and TRBJ2-7; TRBD1 might be the D (6 bases). CDR1 is SGHNT, CDR2 YYREEE, per germline (reference sequence). The CDR3 runs 14 residues. With 0 bases removed from V and 0 bases from J, the gap between germline ends came to 7 bases. Drawing the rest from reference TRBV5-4 and TRBJ2-7, the complete variable domain is ETGVTQSPTHLIKTRGQQVTLRCSSQSGHNTVSWYQQALGQGPQFIFQYYREEENGRGNFPPRFSGLQFPNYSSELNVNALELDDSALYLCASSLGDNSYEQYFGPGTRLTVT.

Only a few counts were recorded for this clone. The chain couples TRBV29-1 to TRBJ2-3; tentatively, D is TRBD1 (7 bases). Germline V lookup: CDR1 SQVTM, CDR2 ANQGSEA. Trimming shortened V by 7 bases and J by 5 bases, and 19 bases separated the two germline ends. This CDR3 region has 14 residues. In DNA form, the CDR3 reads TGCAGCGGCGGCGCGGAGGGGGCCGGAGATACGCAGTATTTT. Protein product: CSGGAEGAGDTQYF.

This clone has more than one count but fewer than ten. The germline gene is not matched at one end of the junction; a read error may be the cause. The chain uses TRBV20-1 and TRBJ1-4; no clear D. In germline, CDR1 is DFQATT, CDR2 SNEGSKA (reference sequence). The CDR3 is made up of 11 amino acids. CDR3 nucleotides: TGCAGTGCTAGGGTCCAAGAAAAGCAGGTGTTT. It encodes CSARVQEKQVF.

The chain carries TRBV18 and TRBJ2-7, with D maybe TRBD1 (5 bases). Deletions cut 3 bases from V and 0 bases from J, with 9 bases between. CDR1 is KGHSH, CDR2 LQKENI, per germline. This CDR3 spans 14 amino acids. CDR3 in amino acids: CASSPSRVSYEQYF. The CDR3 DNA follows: TGTGCCAGCTCACCCTCCAGGGTCTCCTACGAGCAGTACTTC.

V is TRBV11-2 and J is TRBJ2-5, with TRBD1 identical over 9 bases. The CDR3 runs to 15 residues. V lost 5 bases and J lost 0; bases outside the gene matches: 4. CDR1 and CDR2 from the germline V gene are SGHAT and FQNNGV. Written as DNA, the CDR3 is TGTGCCAGCAGCGAACAGGGGGCGTACCAAGAGACCCAGTACTTC. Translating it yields CASSEQGAYQETQYF. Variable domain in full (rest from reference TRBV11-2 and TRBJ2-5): EAGVAQSPRYKIIEKRQSVAFWCNPISGHATLYWYQQILGQGPKLLIQFQNNGVVDDSQLPKDRFSAERLKGVDSTLKIQPAKLEDSAVYLCASSEQGAYQETQYFGPGTRLLVL.

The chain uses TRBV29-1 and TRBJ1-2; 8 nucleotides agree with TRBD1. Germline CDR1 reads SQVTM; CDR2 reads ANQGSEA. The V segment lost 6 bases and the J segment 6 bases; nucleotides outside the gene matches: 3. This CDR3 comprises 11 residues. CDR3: CSVMTGDGYTF. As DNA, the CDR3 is TGCAGCGTAATGACAGGGGATGGCTACACCTTC.

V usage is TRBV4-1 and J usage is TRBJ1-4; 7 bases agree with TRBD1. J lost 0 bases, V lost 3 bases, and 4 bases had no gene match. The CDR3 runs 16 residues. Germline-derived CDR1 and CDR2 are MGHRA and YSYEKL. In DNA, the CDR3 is TGCGCCAGCAGCCACTCAGACAGGGCAACTAATGAAAAACTGTTTTTT. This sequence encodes CASSHSDRATNEKLFF.

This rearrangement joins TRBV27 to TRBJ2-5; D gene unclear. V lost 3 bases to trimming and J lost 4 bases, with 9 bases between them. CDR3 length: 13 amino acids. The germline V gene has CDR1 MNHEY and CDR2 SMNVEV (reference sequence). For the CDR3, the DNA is TGTGCCAGCAGTTTCCGACAAGGAGAGACCCAGTACTTC. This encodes CASSFRQGETQYF.

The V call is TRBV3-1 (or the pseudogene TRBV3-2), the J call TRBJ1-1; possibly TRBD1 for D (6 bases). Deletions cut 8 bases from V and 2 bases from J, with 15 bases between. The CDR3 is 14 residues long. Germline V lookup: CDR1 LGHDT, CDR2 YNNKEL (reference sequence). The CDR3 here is CASGPYRDNTEAFF. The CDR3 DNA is TGTGCCAGCGGGCCCTACAGGGATAACACTGAAGCTTTCTTT.

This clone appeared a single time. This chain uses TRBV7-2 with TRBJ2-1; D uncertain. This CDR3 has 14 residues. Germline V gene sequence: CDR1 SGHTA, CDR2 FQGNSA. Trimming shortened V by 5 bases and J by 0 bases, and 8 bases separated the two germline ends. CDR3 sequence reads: CASSPRYSYNEQFF. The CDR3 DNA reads TGTGCCAGCAGCCCCAGGTACTCCTACAATGAGCAGTTCTTC.

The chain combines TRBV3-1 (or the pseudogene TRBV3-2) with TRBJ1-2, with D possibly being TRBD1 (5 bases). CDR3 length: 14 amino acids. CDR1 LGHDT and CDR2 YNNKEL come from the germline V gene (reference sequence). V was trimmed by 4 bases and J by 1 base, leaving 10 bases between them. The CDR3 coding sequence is TGTGCCAGCAGCCCCGGCGGGGGTAACTATGGCTACACCTTC. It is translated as CASSPGGGNYGYTF.

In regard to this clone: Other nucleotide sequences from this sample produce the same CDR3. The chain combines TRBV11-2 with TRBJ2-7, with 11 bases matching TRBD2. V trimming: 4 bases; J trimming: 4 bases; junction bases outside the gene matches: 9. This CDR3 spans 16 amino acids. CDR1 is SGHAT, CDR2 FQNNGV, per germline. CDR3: CASSSLAGGPVYEQYF. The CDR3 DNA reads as TGTGCCAGCAGCTCATTAGCGGGAGGGCCTGTTTACGAGCAGTACTTC.

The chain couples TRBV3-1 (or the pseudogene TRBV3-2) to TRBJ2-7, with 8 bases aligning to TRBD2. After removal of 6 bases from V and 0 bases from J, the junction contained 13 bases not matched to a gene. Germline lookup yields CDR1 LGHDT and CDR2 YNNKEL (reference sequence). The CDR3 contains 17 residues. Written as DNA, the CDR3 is TGTGCCAGCAGTGAACGGGTAGCGGGGAGGAGCTCCTACGAGCAGTACTTC. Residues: CASSERVAGRSSYEQYF.

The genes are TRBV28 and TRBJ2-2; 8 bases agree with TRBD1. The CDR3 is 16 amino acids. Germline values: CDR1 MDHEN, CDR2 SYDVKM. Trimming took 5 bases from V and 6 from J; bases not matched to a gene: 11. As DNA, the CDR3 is TGTGCCAGCAGTCCTCTAGGACAGGGAAAGGCCGGGGAGCTGTTTTTT. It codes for CASSPLGQGKAGELFF.

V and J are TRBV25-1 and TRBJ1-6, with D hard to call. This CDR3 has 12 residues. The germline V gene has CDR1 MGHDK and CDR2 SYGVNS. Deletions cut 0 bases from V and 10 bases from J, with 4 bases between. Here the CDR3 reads CASSEYRSPLHF. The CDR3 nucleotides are TGTGCCAGCAGTGAATACAGGTCACCCCTCCACTTT.